The next 10 T cell receptor beta chains were all read from a single sample in a study of regulatory T cells in long-lasting Graves disease. Building the TCR beta libraries relied on iRepertoire HTBI primers, and CDR3 regions underwent Arm-PCR. A single record per CDR3 protein comes from TCRdb applying MiXCR to the multiplex PCR reads. The top ten hold less than 9% of the sample, which has around 450,000 distinct CDR3 sequences, 20% to 25% seen once. Time point indicated: persistent/refractory GD, antithyroid drugs over 5 years with positive TRAb. Preparation of the TCR library used RNA extracted from PBMCs. Sequences were derived from peripheral blood mononuclear cells (PBMCs), sampled when the disease was refractory, from a patient treated with antithyroid drugs. The receptors shown here come from a female donor with Graves disease.

J is TRBJ1-4 and V is TRBV27; D ambiguous. The CDR3 is 14 residues long. V shed 6 bases and J shed 6 bases, with 14 bases lying between them. Germline V gene sequence: CDR1 MNHEY, CDR2 SMNVEV (reference sequence). The CDR3 loop is CASSMTGTYEKLFF. For the CDR3, the DNA is TGTGCCAGCAGCATGACTGGAACCTATGAAAAACTGTTTTTT.

As for this clonotype: This may stem from a read error, because a much larger clone lies one nucleotide away. V usage is TRBV28 and J usage is TRBJ2-5; D is perhaps TRBD2 (6 bases). This CDR3 contains 11 residues. The germline V gene encodes CDR1 MDHEN and CDR2 SYDVKM. The CDR3 sequence is CVSSWRDPQDF. The DNA for the CDR3 is TGTGTCAGCAGTTGGAGGGACCCCCAAGACTTC.

Note on this clonotype: A far larger clone is off by one base, so a read error is likely. The chain links TRBV13 to TRBJ2-5; D gene uncertain. Germline loops: CDR1 PRHDT, CDR2 FYEKMQ (reference sequence). The CDR3 consists of 12 residues. In DNA, the CDR3 is TGTGCCAGCAGTGGGGTGGAAGAGACCCAGTGCTTC. This gives the protein CASSGVEETQCF. Filled out from reference TRBV13 and TRBJ2-5, the complete variable domain reads AAGVIQSPRHLIKEKRETATLKCYPIPRHDTVYWYQQGPGQDPQFLISFYEKMQSDKGSIPDRFSAQQFSDYHSELNMSSLELGDSALYFCASSGVEETQCFGPGTRLLVL.

The chain couples TRBV28 to TRBJ1-3; 8 positions agree with TRBD1. CDR1 and CDR2 (germline): MDHEN, SYDVKM. J was trimmed by 4 bases and V by 6 bases; bases with no gene match: 5. This CDR3 comprises 14 residues. In nucleotides, the CDR3 is TGTGCCAGCAGCCTGGACAGGGCCGGAAACACCATATATTTT. It translates to CASSLDRAGNTIYF.

This clonotype was picked up many times. This chain links TRBV28 with TRBJ2-1, with 10 bases aligning to TRBD2. The CDR3 has 17 amino acids. V gave up 2 bases and J gave up 0 bases; unmatched junction bases: 4. Germline V gene sequence: CDR1 MDHEN, CDR2 SYDVKM. The CDR3 DNA reads TGTGCCAGCAGTTTAGGACTAGCGGTGAGCTCCTACAATGAGCAGTTCTTC. Its translation is CASSLGLAVSSYNEQFF.

This clonotype was picked up a small number of times. The V and J genes are TRBV7-9 and TRBJ2-7; possible D gene TRBD2, 5 bases. Trimming cost V 1 base and J 3 bases, with 10 bases left between them. Germline CDR1 reads SEHNR; CDR2 reads FQNEAQ (reference sequence). The CDR3 loop spans 14 amino acids. The CDR3 is CASSLESGNYEQYF. The CDR3 DNA reads TGTGCCAGCAGCTTAGAGTCGGGGAACTACGAGCAGTACTTC.

This clonotype was detected ten times or more. The chain has TRBV3-1 and TRBJ1-1; D is ambiguous. Per germline, CDR1 LGHDT and CDR2 YNNKEL (reference sequence). V lost 3 bases and J lost 4, with 12 bases in between. The CDR3 consists of 14 residues. CDR3 nucleotides: TGTGCCAGCAGCCAGGGAAGCCTGGGCACTGAAGCTTTCTTT. Amino acids: CASSQGSLGTEAFF.

Ten or more counts support this clonotype. This chain uses TRBV6-2 or TRBV6-3 with TRBJ1-1; D remains unclear. The CDR3 extends over 9 amino acids. The V end lost 10 bases, the J end lost 13 bases, and 13 bases lay between the germline ends. In germline, CDR1 is MNHEY, CDR2 SVGEGT. CDR3 region: CATEGWHFF. Written as DNA, the CDR3 is TGTGCCACCGAGGGTTGGCATTTCTTT.

The gene calls are TRBV5-5 and TRBJ1-5; TRBD1 agrees at 9 bases. The CDR3 is made up of 14 amino acids. With V trimmed by 4 bases and J by 9 bases, 8 bases remained unmatched. Germline-derived CDR1 and CDR2 are SGHKS and YYEKEE (reference sequence). Here the CDR3 reads CASSPDRGGGPQHF. CDR3 nucleotide sequence: TGTGCCAGCAGCCCGGACAGGGGAGGTGGGCCCCAGCATTTT.

The chain joins TRBV24-1 to TRBJ1-5; TRBD1 is a possible D gene (5 bases). Deletions cut 4 bases from V and 5 bases from J, with 8 bases between. CDR1 KGHDR and CDR2 SFDVKD come from the germline V gene. CDR3 length: 13 residues. CDR3 in amino acids: CATSDRGDQPQHF. The CDR3 region has the DNA TGTGCCACCAGTGACCGGGGGGATCAGCCCCAGCATTTT.